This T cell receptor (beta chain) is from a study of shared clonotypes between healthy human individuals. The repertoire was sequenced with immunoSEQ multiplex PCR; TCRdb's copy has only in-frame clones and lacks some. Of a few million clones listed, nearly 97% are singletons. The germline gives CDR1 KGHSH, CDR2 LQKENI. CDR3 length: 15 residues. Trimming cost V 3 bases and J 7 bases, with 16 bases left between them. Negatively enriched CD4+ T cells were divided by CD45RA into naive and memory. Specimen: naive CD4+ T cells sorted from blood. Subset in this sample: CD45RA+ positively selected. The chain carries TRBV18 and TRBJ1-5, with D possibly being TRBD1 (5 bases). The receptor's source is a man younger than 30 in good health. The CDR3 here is CASSPAGADGQPQHF. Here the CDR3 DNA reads TGTGCCAGCTCACCGGCCGGGGCGGATGGGCAGCCCCAGCATTTT.